This T cell receptor (beta chain) was observed in a study of somatic mutations in cytotoxic T cells in rheumatoid arthritis. Some clones are missing from TCRdb's copy, which holds only in-frame ones; the method was immunoSEQ multiplex PCR. The sample lists 7,000 or so clones; over 70% were seen once. The germline gives CDR1 SEHNR, CDR2 FQNEAQ (reference sequence). V dropped 0 bases and J dropped 5; count of bases not matched to a gene: 7. The CDR3 runs 16 residues. The J gene is TRBJ2-1, the V gene TRBV7-9; 7 bases agree with TRBD2. The clonotype comes from an adult with rheumatoid arthritis. Sequencing was carried out using CD8+ T cells sorted from blood. CDR3 loop: CASSLAPRGSDNEQFF. The DNA for the CDR3 is TGTGCCAGCAGCTTAGCGCCGCGGGGGAGCGACAATGAGCAGTTCTTC.